This entry lists 18 T cell receptor beta chains sequenced from one sample in a study of blood T cell repertoires in COVID-19. TCRdb's copy holds only in-frame clones and misses some; the assay was immunoSEQ multiplex PCR. The table shows 60,000 or so clones, with approximately 78% occurring only once. Sequences were obtained from peripheral blood. All receptors come from a man older than 75 with acute or convalescent COVID-19.

The chain uses TRBV16 and TRBJ2-7; 7 nucleotides line up with TRBD2. V was pared by 2 bases and J by 1 base, with 14 bases of the junction left unmatched. The CDR3 covers 18 residues. The germline CDR1 and CDR2 sequences are KGHSY and FQNENV. This chain's CDR3 is CASSQPLGGGMYSYEQYF. CDR3 bases: TGTGCCAGCAGCCAACCCCTCGGCGGGGGTATGTATTCCTACGAGCAGTACTTC. Looking up the rest from reference TRBV16 and TRBJ2-7 gives the full variable domain: GEEVAQTPKHLVRGEGQKAKLYCAPIKGHSYVFWYQQVLKNEFKFLISFQNENVFDETGMPKERFSAKCLPNSPCSLEIQATKLEDSAVYFCASSQPLGGGMYSYEQYFGPGTRLTVT.

The chain carries TRBV5-4 and TRBJ2-5; 9 bases map to TRBD2. V was clipped by 0 bases and J by 5 bases; unmatched bases: 11. The CDR3 contains 17 residues. Germline V gene lookup returns CDR1 SGHNT and CDR2 YYREEE (reference sequence). CDR3 in amino acids: CASSLGGASGTGETQYF. The CDR3, as DNA: TGTGCCAGCAGCTTGGGGGGGGCTAGCGGGACTGGGGAGACCCAGTACTTC.

This chain joins TRBV14 and TRBJ2-2; D not resolved. This CDR3 is built from 15 residues. The V and J ends lost 3 bases and 5 bases respectively, with 13 bases between them. From germline, CDR1 is SGHDN and CDR2 FVKESK. This CDR3 reads CASSHHGTATGELFF. The CDR3 DNA reads TGTGCCAGCAGCCACCACGGTACCGCGACCGGGGAGCTGTTTTTT.

The V call is TRBV3-1 (or the pseudogene TRBV3-2), the J call TRBJ2-1; 9 nucleotides match TRBD1. The germline gives CDR1 LGHDT, CDR2 YNNKEL (reference sequence). Trimming removed 6 bases from V and 3 bases from J; junction bases left unmatched: 9. The CDR3 extends over 16 amino acids. The CDR3 nucleotides are TGTGCCAGCAGGCAAACCGGGACAGGGTACTACAATGAGCAGTTCTTC. Protein product: CASRQTGTGYYNEQFF.

CDR3 in amino acids: CASSVSSVETQYF. Here the CDR3 DNA reads TGTGCCAGCAGCGTGTCTAGCGTGGAGACCCAGTACTTC. The chain employs TRBV9 and TRBJ2-5; TRBD2 might be the D (6 bases). The CDR3 spans 13 residues. The germline V gene encodes CDR1 SGDLS and CDR2 YYNGEE. V was trimmed by 2 bases and J by 5 bases, leaving 10 bases between them.

This chain uses TRBV19 with TRBJ2-5, with 11 nucleotides matching TRBD1. Per germline, CDR1 LNHDA and CDR2 SQIVND (reference sequence). Trimming took 3 bases from V and 2 from J; bases not matched to a gene: 2. The CDR3 has 15 residues. The CDR3 region has the DNA TGTGCCAGTAGTATGGACAGGGGGCGGCAAGAGACCCAGTACTTC. Translation: CASSMDRGRQETQYF.

The chain carries TRBV5-1 and TRBJ1-5; a weak D match, TRBD1 (6 bases). V dropped 0 bases and J dropped 4 bases, with 17 bases sitting between them. CDR1 is SGHRS and CDR2 is YFSETQ in the germline V gene. The CDR3 extends over 17 amino acids. As DNA, the CDR3 is TGCGCCAGCAGCTTGGGTTGGGGAGGGGGGAAGAATCAGCCCCAGCATTTT. Protein sequence: CASSLGWGGGKNQPQHF.

J is TRBJ1-6 and V is TRBV27; 7 bases agree with TRBD1. V was pared by 3 bases and J by 4 bases, with 3 bases of the junction left unmatched. The CDR3 spans 15 residues. Germline CDR1 and CDR2: MNHEY and SMNVEV (reference sequence). The CDR3 sequence: CASSLNRGYNSPLHF. The CDR3 nucleotides are TGTGCCAGCAGTTTGAACAGGGGATATAATTCACCCCTCCACTTT.

The V call is TRBV5-1, the J call TRBJ1-2, with 8 bases fitting TRBD1. The germline V gene encodes CDR1 SGHRS and CDR2 YFSETQ. The V and J ends lost 3 bases and 8 bases, in that order; junction bases with no gene match: 9. CDR3 length: 14 amino acids. CDR3 sequence (DNA): TGCGCCAGCAGCTCCCACCAGGGGGCTGAAGGCTACACCTTC. Residues: CASSSHQGAEGYTF.

The V call is TRBV7-2, the J call TRBJ1-2, with 9 bases identical to TRBD1. V trimming: 3 bases; J trimming: 8 bases; junction bases outside the gene matches: 19. The CDR3 is made up of 18 amino acids. Germline lookup yields CDR1 SGHTA and CDR2 FQGNSA. The CDR3 DNA is TGTGCCAGCAGCTTGCTGTTGGGACAGGGTAACCCGATTGGAGGCTACACCTTC. As protein: CASSLLLGQGNPIGGYTF.

This chain connects TRBV29-1 to TRBJ1-1; TRBD1 matches at 8 bases. Germline-derived CDR1 and CDR2 are SQVTM and ANQGSEA. Trimming cost V 8 bases and J 5 bases; bases outside gene matches: 7. This CDR3 comprises 12 residues. The CDR3 nucleotides read TGCAGCACCCGGACAGGGCAGACTGAAGCTTTCTTT. Translated, it gives CSTRTGQTEAFF.

This chain connects TRBV5-1 to TRBJ2-3; the D gene is possibly TRBD2 (5 bases). The CDR3 loop spans 16 amino acids. Trimming left V 4 bases short and J 2 bases short, with 17 bases between. Germline loops: CDR1 SGHRS, CDR2 YFSETQ. The CDR3 coding sequence is TGCGCCAGCAGCCCGGAGGCAGGAAGCTCCACAGATACGCAGTATTTT. This codes for CASSPEAGSSTDTQYF.

In its sample, this clone was seen a few times. The V gene is TRBV3-1 (or the pseudogene TRBV3-2), the J gene TRBJ1-6; D ambiguous. Germline V CDR1 and CDR2: LGHDT, YNNKEL (reference sequence). The CDR3 spans 15 residues. V was pared by 5 bases and J by 3 bases, with 11 bases between. The CDR3 reads CASSLRTVYNSPLHF. CDR3 coding DNA: TGTGCCAGCAGCTTGCGGACTGTCTATAATTCACCCCTCCACTTT.

This clone is a singleton in its sample. The chain is built from TRBV19 and TRBJ2-7, with TRBD1 matching over 11 bases. V was clipped by 7 bases and J by 6 bases; unmatched bases: 5. Per the germline V gene, CDR1 is LNHDA and CDR2 is SQIVND (reference sequence). The CDR3 is 13 residues long. In nucleotides, the CDR3 is TGTGCCAGTATGGGGACAGGGGGATTCGAGCAGTACTTC. Translated: CASMGTGGFEQYF.

V gene TRBV28 combines with J gene TRBJ2-1; D call uncertain. Germline V gene data show CDR1 as MDHEN and CDR2 as SYDVKM. CDR3 size: 12 residues. V was shortened by 5 bases and J by 12 bases, with 14 bases between the two germline ends. CDR3 DNA sequence: TGTGCCAGCAGTCCCAACACCAGTCGGCAGTTCTTC. This translates into CASSPNTSRQFF.

CDR3 nucleotides: TGCGCCAGCGCGGAGGGCCGAGGGGGCGTGGACTATGGCTACACCTTC. It encodes CASAEGRGGVDYGYTF. The J gene is TRBJ1-2, the V gene TRBV5-1; 7 bases agree with TRBD1. V lost 7 bases and J lost 3; bases outside the gene matches: 15. This CDR3 spans 16 amino acids. Germline lookup yields CDR1 SGHRS and CDR2 YFSETQ.

This chain joins TRBV2 and TRBJ2-7, with TRBD1 matching over 9 bases. The CDR3 runs to 15 residues. J was trimmed by 5 bases and V by 6 bases; bases with no gene match: 11. Germline CDR1 SNHLY, CDR2 FYNNEI. CDR3 residues: CASRGTGTGLNEQYF. CDR3 nucleotide sequence: TGTGCCAGCAGAGGCACCGGGACAGGGCTAAACGAGCAGTACTTC.

This chain links TRBV11-3 with TRBJ1-2; D gene ambiguous. Trimming took 5 bases from V and 4 from J, leaving 8 bases between them. The germline V gene encodes CDR1 SGHNT and CDR2 YENEEA. This CDR3 region has 12 residues. CDR3 residues: CASSKHGYGYTF. The CDR3 DNA reads TGTGCCAGCAGCAAGCACGGCTATGGCTACACCTTC. Full variable domain (missing parts from reference TRBV11-3 and TRBJ1-2): EAGVVQSPRYKIIEKKQPVAFWCNPISGHNTLYWYLQNLGQGPELLIRYENEEAVDDSQLPKDRFSAERLKGVDSTLKIQPAELGDSAVYLCASSKHGYGYTFGSGTRLTVV.